Reported below is one TCR beta chain. The data were obtained in a study of blood T cell repertoires in COVID-19. The wider study: From the United States, Italy and Spain came samples of acute and convalescent COVID-19. T cells, B-cell-depleted T cells, or PBMCs supplied cDNA or gDNA.

The germline V gene has CDR1 MGHRA and CDR2 YSYEKL. The germline V and J ends were trimmed by 4 bases and 10 bases, with 14 bases remaining between them. The CDR3 covers 14 residues. In the original processing: Nucleated cell counts were estimated from reference gene primer amplification. Sequencing used immunoSEQ multiplex PCR; TCRdb keeps in-frame clones, though not all of them. V, J and clone size are those of that table, while D and trimming were read from the DNA. The sample includes a few hundred thousand clones, around 86% of them seen just once. This chain connects TRBV4-1 to TRBJ1-6; D is perhaps TRBD1 (6 bases). This clonotype originated in a middle-aged man with acute or convalescent COVID-19. Sequenced material: peripheral blood. In nucleotides, the CDR3 is TGCGCCAGCAGCCCAGTTTTAAGGGGGTCACCCCTCCACTTT. This translates into CASSPVLRGSPLHF.